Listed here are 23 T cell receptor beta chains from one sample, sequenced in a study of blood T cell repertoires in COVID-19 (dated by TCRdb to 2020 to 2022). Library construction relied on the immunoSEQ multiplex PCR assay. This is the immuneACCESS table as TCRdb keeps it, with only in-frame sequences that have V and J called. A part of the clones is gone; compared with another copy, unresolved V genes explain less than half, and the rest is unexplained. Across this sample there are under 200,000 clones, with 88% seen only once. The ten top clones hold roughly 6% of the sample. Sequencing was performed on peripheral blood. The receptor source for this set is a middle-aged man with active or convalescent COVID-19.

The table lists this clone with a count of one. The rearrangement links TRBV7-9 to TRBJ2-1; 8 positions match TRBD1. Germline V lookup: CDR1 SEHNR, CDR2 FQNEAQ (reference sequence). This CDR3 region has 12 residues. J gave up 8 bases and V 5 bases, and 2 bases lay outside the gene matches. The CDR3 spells CASSQTGDEQFF. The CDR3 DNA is TGTGCCAGCAGCCAGACAGGGGATGAGCAGTTCTTC.

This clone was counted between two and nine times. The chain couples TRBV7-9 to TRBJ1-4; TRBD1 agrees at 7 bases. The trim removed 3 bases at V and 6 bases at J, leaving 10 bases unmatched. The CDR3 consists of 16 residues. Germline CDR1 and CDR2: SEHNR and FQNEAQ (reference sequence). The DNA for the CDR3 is TGTGCCAGCAGCTTCATACAGGGGCTGGGGGATGAAAAACTGTTTTTT. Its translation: CASSFIQGLGDEKLFF.

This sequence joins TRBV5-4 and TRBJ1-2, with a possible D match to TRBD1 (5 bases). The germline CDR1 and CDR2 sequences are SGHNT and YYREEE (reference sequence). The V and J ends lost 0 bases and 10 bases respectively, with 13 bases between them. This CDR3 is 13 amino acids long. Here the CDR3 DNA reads TGTGCCAGCAGCTTGGGTCCACGGGGGACCTACACCTTC. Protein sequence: CASSLGPRGTYTF.

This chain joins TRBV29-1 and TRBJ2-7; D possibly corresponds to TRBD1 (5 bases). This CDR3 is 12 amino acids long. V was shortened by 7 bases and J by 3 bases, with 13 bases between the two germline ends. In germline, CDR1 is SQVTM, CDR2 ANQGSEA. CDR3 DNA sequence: TGCAGCGCCGAGACCAGGGACTACGAGCAGTACTTC. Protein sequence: CSAETRDYEQYF.

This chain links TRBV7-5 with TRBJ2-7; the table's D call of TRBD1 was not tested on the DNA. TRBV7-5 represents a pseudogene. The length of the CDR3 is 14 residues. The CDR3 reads CVRSTGQGTYEQYF. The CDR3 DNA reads TGTGTCAGAAGCACCGGACAGGGGACTTACGAGCAGTACTTC.

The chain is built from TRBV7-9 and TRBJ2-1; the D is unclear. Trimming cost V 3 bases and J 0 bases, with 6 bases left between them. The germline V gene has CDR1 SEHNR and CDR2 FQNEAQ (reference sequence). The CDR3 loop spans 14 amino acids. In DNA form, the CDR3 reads TGTGCCAGCAGCTTGACTTACTCCTACAATGAGCAGTTCTTC. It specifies CASSLTYSYNEQFF.

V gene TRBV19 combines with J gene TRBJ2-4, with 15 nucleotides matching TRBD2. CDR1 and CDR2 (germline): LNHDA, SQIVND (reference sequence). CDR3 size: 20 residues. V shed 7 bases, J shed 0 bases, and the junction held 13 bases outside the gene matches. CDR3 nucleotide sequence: TGTGCCAGTACCTCTCGGGCGGGACTAGCGGGGGGCCTAGCCAAAAACATTCAGTACTTC. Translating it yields CASTSRAGLAGGLAKNIQYF.

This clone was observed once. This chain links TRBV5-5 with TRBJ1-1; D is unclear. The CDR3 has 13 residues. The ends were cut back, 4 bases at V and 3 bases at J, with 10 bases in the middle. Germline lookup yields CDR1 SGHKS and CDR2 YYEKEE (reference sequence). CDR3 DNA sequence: TGTGCCAGCAGCCTTGGGCGGGACACTGAAGCTTTCTTT. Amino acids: CASSLGRDTEAFF.

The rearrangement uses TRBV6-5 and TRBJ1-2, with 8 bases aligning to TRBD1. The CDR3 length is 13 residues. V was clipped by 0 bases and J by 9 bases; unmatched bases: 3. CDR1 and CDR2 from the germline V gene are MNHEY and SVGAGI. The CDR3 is CASSYSTGGSYTF. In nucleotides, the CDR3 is TGTGCCAGCAGTTACTCAACAGGGGGGAGCTACACCTTC.

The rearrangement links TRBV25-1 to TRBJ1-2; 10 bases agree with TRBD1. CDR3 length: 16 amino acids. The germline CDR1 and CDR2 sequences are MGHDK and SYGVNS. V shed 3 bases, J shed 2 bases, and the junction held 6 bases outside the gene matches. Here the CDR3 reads CASSENSGQGNYGYTF. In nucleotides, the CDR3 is TGTGCCAGCAGTGAGAACTCGGGACAGGGGAACTATGGCTACACCTTC.

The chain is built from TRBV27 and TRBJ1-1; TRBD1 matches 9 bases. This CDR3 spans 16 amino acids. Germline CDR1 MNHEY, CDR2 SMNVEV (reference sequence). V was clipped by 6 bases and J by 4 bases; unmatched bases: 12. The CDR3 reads CASSYFYGQGSTEAFF. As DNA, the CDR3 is TGTGCCAGCAGCTATTTCTACGGACAGGGGTCCACTGAAGCTTTCTTT.

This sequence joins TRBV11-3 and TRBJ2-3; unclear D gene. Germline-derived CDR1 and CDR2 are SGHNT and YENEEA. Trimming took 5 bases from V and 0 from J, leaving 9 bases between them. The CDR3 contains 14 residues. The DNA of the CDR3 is TGTGCCAGCAGCCCCCTACGCAGCACAGATACGCAGTATTTT. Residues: CASSPLRSTDTQYF.

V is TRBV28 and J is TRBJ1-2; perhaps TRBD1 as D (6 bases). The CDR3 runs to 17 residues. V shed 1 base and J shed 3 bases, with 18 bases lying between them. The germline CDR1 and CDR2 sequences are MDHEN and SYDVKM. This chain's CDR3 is CASSLSEFGGPDYGYTF. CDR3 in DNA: TGTGCCAGCAGTTTATCCGAGTTCGGGGGGCCTGACTATGGCTACACCTTC.

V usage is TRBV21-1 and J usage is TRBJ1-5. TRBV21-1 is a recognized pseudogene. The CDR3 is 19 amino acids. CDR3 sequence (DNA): TGTGCCAGCAGCAAAAGGGAGGACACGACGGGCGGGGATCGTCAGCCCCAGCATTTT. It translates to CASSKREDTTGGDRQPQHF.

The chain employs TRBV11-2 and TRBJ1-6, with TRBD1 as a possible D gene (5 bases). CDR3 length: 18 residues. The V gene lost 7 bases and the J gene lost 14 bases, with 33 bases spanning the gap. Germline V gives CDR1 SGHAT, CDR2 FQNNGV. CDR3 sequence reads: CASTRNLGVSGDELALHF. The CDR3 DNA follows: TGTGCCAGCACCCGAAACCTAGGGGTGTCGGGGGACGAGTTGGCCCTCCACTTT.

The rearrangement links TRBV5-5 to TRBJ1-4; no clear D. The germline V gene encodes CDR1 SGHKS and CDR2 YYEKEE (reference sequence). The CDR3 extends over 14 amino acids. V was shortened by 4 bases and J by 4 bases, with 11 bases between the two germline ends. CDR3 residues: CASSLDSINEKLFF. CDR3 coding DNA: TGTGCCAGCAGCCTGGACTCAATTAATGAAAAACTGTTTTTT.

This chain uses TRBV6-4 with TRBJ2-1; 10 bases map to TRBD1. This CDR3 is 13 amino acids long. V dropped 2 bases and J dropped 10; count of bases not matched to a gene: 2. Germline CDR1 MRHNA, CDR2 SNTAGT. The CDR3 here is CASSDEGQGEQFF. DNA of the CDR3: TGTGCCAGCAGTGACGAGGGACAGGGGGAGCAGTTCTTC.

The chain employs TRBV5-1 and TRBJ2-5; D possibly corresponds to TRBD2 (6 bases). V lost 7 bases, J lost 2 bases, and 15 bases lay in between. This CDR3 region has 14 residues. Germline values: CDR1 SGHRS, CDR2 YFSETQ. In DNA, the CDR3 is TGCGCCAGCGCATCAACTAGCAGTCAAGAGACCCAGTACTTC. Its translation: CASASTSSQETQYF.

The CDR3 region has the DNA TGTGCCAGCAGTGAGGAGAATACAAACTATGGCTACACCTTC. Its translation is CASSEENTNYGYTF. V is TRBV6-1 and J is TRBJ1-2; no definite D call. Germline loops: CDR1 MNHNS, CDR2 SASEGT. The CDR3 is made up of 14 amino acids. Trimming cost V 3 bases and J 2 bases, with 10 bases left between them.

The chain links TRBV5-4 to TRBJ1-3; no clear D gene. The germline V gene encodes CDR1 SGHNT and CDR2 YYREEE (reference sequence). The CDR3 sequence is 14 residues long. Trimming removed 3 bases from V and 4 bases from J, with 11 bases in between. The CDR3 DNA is TGTGCCAGCAGCTCCTATGCGGGAGGAAACACCATATATTTT. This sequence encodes CASSSYAGGNTIYF.

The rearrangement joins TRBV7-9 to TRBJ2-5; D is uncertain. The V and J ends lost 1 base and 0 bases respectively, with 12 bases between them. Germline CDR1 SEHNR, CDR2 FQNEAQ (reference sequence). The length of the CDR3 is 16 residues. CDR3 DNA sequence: TGTGCCAGCAGCTTAGTCTTGGCAGCGCACCAAGAGACCCAGTACTTC. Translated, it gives CASSLVLAAHQETQYF.

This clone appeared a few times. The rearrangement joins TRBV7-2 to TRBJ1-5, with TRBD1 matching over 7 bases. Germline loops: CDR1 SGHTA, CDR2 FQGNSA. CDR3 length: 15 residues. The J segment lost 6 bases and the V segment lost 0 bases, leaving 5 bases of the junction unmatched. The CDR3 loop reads CASSLATTGAQPQHF. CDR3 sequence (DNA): TGTGCCAGCAGCTTAGCGACCACAGGGGCTCAGCCCCAGCATTTT.

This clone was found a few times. CDR3 sequence: CASRETGGTEAFF. The CDR3 nucleotides are TGTGCCAGCAGGGAGACAGGGGGGACTGAAGCTTTCTTT. This chain connects TRBV12-3 or TRBV12-4 to TRBJ1-1; 9 positions agree with TRBD1. The trim removed 6 bases at V and 5 bases at J, leaving 4 bases unmatched. The CDR3 loop spans 13 amino acids.